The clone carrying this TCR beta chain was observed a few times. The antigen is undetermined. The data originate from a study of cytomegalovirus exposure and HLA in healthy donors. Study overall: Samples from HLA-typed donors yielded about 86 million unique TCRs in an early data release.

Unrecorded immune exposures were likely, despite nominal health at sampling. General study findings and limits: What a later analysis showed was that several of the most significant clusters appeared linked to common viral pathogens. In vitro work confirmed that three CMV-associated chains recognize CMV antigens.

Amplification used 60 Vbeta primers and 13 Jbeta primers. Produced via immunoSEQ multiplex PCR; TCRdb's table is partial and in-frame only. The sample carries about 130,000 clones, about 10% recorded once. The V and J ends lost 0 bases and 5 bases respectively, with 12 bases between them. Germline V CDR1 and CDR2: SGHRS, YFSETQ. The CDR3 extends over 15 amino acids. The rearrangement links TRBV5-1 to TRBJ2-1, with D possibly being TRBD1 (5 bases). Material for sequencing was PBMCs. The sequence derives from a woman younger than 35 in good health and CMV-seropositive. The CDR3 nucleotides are TGCGCCAGCAGCTTGGGTGGCAGGGATCACAATGAGCAGTTCTTC. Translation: CASSLGGRDHNEQFF. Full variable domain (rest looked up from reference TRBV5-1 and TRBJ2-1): KAGVTQTPRYLIKTRGQQVTLSCSPISGHRSVSWYQQTPGQGLQFLFEYFSETQRNKGNFPGRFSGRQFSNSRSEMNVSTLELGDSALYLCASSLGGRDHNEQFFGPGTRLTVL.